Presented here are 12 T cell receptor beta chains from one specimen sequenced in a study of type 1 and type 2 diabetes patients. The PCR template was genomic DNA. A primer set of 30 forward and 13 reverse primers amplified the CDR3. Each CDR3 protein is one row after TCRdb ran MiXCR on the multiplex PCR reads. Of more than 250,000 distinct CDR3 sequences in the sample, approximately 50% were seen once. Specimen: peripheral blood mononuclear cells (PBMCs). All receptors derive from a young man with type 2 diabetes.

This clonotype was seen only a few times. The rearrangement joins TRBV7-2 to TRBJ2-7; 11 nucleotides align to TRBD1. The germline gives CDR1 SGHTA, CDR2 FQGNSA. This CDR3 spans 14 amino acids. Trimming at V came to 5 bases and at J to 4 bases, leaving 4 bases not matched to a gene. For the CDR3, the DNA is TGTGCCAGCAGCCCGGACAGGGGGCAATACGAGCAGTACTTC. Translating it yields CASSPDRGQYEQYF.

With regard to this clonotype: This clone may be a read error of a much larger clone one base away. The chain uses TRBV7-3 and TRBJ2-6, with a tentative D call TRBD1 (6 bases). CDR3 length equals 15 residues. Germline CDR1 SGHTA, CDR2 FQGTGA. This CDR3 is CASSLQGNGASVLTF. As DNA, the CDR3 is TGTGCCAGCAGCCTACAGGGCAATGGGGCCAGCGTCCTGACTTTC. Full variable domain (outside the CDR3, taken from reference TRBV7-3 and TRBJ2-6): GAGVSQTPSNKVTEKGKYVELRCDPISGHTALYWYRQSLGQGPEFLIYFQGTGAADDSGLPNDRFFAVRPEGSVSTLKIQRTERGDSAVYLCASSLQGNGASVLTFGAGSRLTVL.

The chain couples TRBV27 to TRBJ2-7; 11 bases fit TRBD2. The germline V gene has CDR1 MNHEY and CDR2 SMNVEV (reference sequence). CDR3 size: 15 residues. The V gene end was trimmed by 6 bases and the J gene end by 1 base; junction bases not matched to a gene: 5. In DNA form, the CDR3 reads TGTGCCAGCAGCTACGGGACTAGCGGTTCCTACGAGCAGTACTTC. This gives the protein CASSYGTSGSYEQYF.

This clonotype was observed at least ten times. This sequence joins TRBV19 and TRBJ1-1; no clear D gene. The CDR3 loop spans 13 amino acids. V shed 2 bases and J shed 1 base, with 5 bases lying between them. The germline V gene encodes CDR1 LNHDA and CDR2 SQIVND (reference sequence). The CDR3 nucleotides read TGTGCCAGTAGTATAACGAGGAACACTGAAGCTTTCTTT. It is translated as CASSITRNTEAFF.

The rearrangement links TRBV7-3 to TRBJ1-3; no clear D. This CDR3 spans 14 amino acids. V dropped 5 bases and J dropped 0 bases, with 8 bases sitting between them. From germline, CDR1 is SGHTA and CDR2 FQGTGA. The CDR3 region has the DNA TGTGCCAGCAGCAATAGTCGCTCTGGAAACACCATATATTTT. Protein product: CASSNSRSGNTIYF. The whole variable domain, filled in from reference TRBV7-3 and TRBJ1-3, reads GAGVSQTPSNKVTEKGKYVELRCDPISGHTALYWYRQSLGQGPEFLIYFQGTGAADDSGLPNDRFFAVRPEGSVSTLKIQRTERGDSAVYLCASSNSRSGNTIYFGEGSWLTVV.

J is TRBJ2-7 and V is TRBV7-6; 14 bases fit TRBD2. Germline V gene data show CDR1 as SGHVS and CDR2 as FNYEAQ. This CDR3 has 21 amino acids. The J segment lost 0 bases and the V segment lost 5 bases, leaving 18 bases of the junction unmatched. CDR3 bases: TGTGCCAGCAGCCATAAAGGAAGGGGACTAGCGGGAGTTTCCAGCTCCTACGAGCAGTACTTC. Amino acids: CASSHKGRGLAGVSSSYEQYF.

CDR3 sequence reads: CSARHRTATNEKLFF. CDR3 DNA sequence: TGCAGTGCTAGACATAGGACTGCAACTAATGAAAAACTGTTTTTT. V usage is TRBV20-1 and J usage is TRBJ1-4, with unresolved D. CDR1 is DFQATT, CDR2 SNEGSKA, per germline (reference sequence). This CDR3 comprises 15 residues. Between the trimmed V and J ends, which lost 2 bases and 0 bases, there was a span of 10 bases.

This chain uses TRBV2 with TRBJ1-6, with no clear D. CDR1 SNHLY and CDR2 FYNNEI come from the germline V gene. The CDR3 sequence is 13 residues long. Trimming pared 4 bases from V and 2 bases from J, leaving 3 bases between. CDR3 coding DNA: TGTGCCAGCAGTGGGGCCTATAATTCACCCCTCCACTTT. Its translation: CASSGAYNSPLHF.

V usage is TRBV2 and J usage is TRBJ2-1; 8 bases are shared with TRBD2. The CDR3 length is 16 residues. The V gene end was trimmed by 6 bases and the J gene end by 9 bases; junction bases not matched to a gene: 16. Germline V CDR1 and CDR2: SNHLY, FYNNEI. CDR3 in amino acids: CASRSLGSGTSSEQFF. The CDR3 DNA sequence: TGTGCCAGCAGGAGTTTGGGTAGCGGGACGAGCAGTGAGCAGTTCTTC.

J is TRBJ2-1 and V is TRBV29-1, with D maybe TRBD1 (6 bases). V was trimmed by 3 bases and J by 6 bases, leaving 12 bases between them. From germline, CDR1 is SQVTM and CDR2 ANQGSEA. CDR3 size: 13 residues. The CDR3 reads CSVDSGVVNEQFF. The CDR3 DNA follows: TGCAGCGTTGATTCAGGGGTGGTCAATGAGCAGTTCTTC.

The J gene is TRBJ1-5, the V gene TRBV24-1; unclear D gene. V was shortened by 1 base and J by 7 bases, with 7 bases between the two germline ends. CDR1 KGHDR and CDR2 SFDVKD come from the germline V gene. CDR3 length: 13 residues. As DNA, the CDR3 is TGTGCCACCAGTGATTTTCGGGGACAGCCCCAGCATTTT. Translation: CATSDFRGQPQHF.

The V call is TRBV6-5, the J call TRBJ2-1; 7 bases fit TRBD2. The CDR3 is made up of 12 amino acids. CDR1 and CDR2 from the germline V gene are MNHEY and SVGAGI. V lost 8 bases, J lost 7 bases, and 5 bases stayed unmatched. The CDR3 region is CASGASGNEQFF. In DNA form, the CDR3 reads TGTGCCAGCGGGGCTAGCGGTAATGAGCAGTTCTTC.